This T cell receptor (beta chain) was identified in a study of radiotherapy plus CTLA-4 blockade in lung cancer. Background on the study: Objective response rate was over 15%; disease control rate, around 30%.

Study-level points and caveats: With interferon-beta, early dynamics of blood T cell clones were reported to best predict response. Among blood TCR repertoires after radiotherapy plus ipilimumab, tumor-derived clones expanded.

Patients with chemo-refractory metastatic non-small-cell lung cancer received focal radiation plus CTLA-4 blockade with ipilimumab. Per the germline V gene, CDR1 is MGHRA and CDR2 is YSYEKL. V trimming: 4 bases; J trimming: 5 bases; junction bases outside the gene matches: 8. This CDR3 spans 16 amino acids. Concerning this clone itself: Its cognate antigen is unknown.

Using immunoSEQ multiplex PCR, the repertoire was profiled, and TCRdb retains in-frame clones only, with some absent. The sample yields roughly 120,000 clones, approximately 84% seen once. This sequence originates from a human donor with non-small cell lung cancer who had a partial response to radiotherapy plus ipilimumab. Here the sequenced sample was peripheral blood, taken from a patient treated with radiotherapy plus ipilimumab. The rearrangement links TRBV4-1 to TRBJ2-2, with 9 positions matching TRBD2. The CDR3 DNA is TGCGCCAGCAGCCGGCGCGGGAGGGCCAGGACCGGGGAGCTGTTTTTT. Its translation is CASSRRGRARTGELFF.